This T cell receptor beta chain was recorded in a study of T-cell reconstitution after alpha-beta-depleted transplantation in children. Of note for this clonotype: At one of its ends the junction is not consistent with the germline gene, which may arise from a read error.

Molecular barcoding with unique molecular identifiers was used for the TCRbeta library. Each CDR3 protein is one row after TCRdb ran MiXCR on the PCR reads. The data hold 300,000 or so distinct CDR3 sequences, with more than 8% observed a single time. From germline, CDR1 is DFQATT and CDR2 SNEGSKA (reference sequence). The CDR3 consists of 15 residues. The J gene is TRBJ2-7, the V gene TRBV20-1; the D gene is possibly TRBD1 (6 bases). This clonotype originated in a human donor who donated a stem cell graft to a child with SCID. The sequences come from PBMCs from the stem cell graft donor, collected from the stem cell graft. The CDR3 DNA reads as TGCAGTGCGAGAGGGGCTCCCGGACAGTGCTTCGGGCAGTACTTC. Amino acids: CSARGAPGQCFGQYF.